The 18 T cell receptor beta chains reported below all come from one sample, sequenced in a study of blood T cell repertoires in COVID-19. Clones were sequenced by immunoSEQ multiplex PCR, and TCRdb holds only the in-frame ones, with some missing. The data hold approximately 79,000 clones, with roughly 80% observed a single time. The sequenced material came from peripheral blood. These receptors were collected from a middle-aged man with COVID-19, enrolled during active disease.

The V call is TRBV13, the J call TRBJ1-1, with a possible D match to TRBD1 (6 bases). Germline-derived CDR1 and CDR2 are PRHDT and FYEKMQ (reference sequence). This CDR3 is 13 amino acids long. Between the trimmed V and J ends, which lost 5 bases and 7 bases, there was a span of 14 bases. The chain's CDR3 is CASSTQGFGEAFF. Here the CDR3 DNA reads TGTGCCAGCAGCACCCAGGGGTTCGGTGAAGCTTTCTTT.

The chain combines TRBV10-3 with TRBJ1-1, with TRBD1 matching over 9 bases. Trimming cost V 6 bases and J 0 bases; bases outside gene matches: 5. Per the germline V gene, CDR1 is ENHRY and CDR2 is SYGVKD. This CDR3 region has 15 residues. DNA for the CDR3: TGTGCCATCAGACCTGGACAGGGGATGAACACTGAAGCTTTCTTT. Amino acid sequence: CAIRPGQGMNTEAFF.

The CDR3 DNA sequence: TGCGCCAGCAGCTTGGATCGGCGGGCTAACTATGGCTACACCTTC. It encodes CASSLDRRANYGYTF. The chain carries TRBV5-1 and TRBJ1-2; D not resolved. The germline gives CDR1 SGHRS, CDR2 YFSETQ. V lost 0 bases and J lost 0, with 9 bases in between. The CDR3 is made up of 15 amino acids.

The table lists this clone with many counts. The rearrangement uses TRBV6-4 and TRBJ2-3; the D gene is possibly TRBD1 (5 bases). Germline V CDR1 and CDR2: MRHNA, SNTAGT. The CDR3 runs to 13 residues. The V and J ends lost 5 bases and 3 bases respectively, with 9 bases between them. CDR3 region: CASSPTATDTQYF. The CDR3 DNA is TGTGCCAGCAGTCCGACAGCAACAGATACGCAGTATTTT.

This chain uses TRBV4-3 with TRBJ2-5; D is possibly TRBD2 (5 bases). V was pared by 0 bases and J by 1 base, with 12 bases between. This CDR3 spans 16 amino acids. Germline CDR1 LGHNA, CDR2 YSLEER. This CDR3 reads CASSQEGVGSQETQYF. The DNA for the CDR3 is TGCGCCAGCAGCCAAGAAGGTGTGGGGAGCCAAGAGACCCAGTACTTC.

The chain has TRBV18 and TRBJ2-3, with D unresolved. Looked up from germline, CDR1 is KGHSH and CDR2 is LQKENI. CDR3 length equals 13 residues. V gave up 6 bases and J gave up 2 bases, with 9 bases separating them. For the CDR3, the DNA is TGTGCCAGCTCCCCCAATCCCACAGATACGCAGTATTTT. Translating gives CASSPNPTDTQYF. The whole variable domain, filled in from reference TRBV18 and TRBJ2-3, reads NAGVMQNPRHLVRRRGQEARLRCSPMKGHSHVYWYRQLPEEGLKFMVYLQKENIIDESGMPKERFSAEFPKEGPSILRIQQVVRGDSAAYFCASSPNPTDTQYFGPGTRLTVL.

The chain recombines TRBV3-1 (or the pseudogene TRBV3-2) with TRBJ1-3, with D possibly matching TRBD1 (5 bases). V dropped 5 bases and J dropped 2 bases, with 13 bases sitting between them. Per germline, CDR1 LGHDT and CDR2 YNNKEL (reference sequence). This CDR3 comprises 15 residues. DNA for the CDR3: TGTGCCAGCAGCTTCAGGGAAGACGCTGGAAACACCATATATTTT. Encoded protein: CASSFREDAGNTIYF.

The V call is TRBV28, the J call TRBJ1-5; D possibly corresponds to TRBD1 (6 bases). Trimming stripped 5 bases from V and 3 bases from J, with 14 bases between. The CDR3 extends over 15 amino acids. Germline CDR1 MDHEN, CDR2 SYDVKM. The CDR3 sequence is CASSKGQTINQPQHF. CDR3 coding DNA: TGTGCCAGCAGTAAAGGACAGACGATCAATCAGCCCCAGCATTTT.

The chain recombines TRBV28 with TRBJ1-6; 9 nucleotides align to TRBD1. Germline CDR1 is MDHEN and CDR2 is SYDVKM. This CDR3 contains 13 residues. Trimming took 8 bases from V and 14 from J; bases not matched to a gene: 10. CDR3 in DNA: TGTGCCAGCTTAACCGCGGGACAGGGATCCCTCCACTTT. It is translated as CASLTAGQGSLHF.

The genes are TRBV6-5 and TRBJ2-5; 8 positions agree with TRBD2. J lost 2 bases, V lost 7 bases, and 6 bases had no gene match. Germline V gives CDR1 MNHEY, CDR2 SVGAGI. CDR3 size: 14 residues. The CDR3 spells CASTLGGGQETQYF. For the CDR3, the DNA is TGTGCCAGCACCTTGGGCGGGGGGCAAGAGACCCAGTACTTC.

The table lists this clone with a count of one. The chain recombines TRBV6-6 with TRBJ1-5; the D is unclear. V lost 2 bases and J lost 2, with 10 bases in between. This CDR3 has 15 residues. CDR1 is MNHNY and CDR2 is SVGAGI in the germline V gene (reference sequence). CDR3 sequence: CASSYGSQGNQPQHF. The CDR3 nucleotides are TGTGCCAGCAGTTACGGCAGCCAGGGCAATCAGCCCCAGCATTTT.

The chain has TRBV5-1 and TRBJ2-1, with TRBD2 as a possible D gene (6 bases). This CDR3 comprises 14 residues. Per germline, CDR1 SGHRS and CDR2 YFSETQ. V lost 5 bases to trimming and J lost 0 bases, with 9 bases between them. This chain's CDR3 is CASRETSSYNEQFF. In nucleotides, the CDR3 is TGCGCCAGCAGGGAGACTAGCTCCTACAATGAGCAGTTCTTC.

This clone was counted between two and nine times. The CDR3 protein is CATSDFQGRGYTF. The CDR3 DNA follows: TGTGCCACCAGTGATTTTCAGGGGCGGGGCTACACCTTC. The V gene is TRBV24-1, the J gene TRBJ1-2; TRBD1 is a possible D gene (6 bases). V was trimmed by 1 base and J by 8 bases, leaving 10 bases between them. This CDR3 has 13 amino acids. Per germline, CDR1 KGHDR and CDR2 SFDVKD.

This clone was counted between two and nine times. This chain links TRBV27 with TRBJ1-4; maybe TRBD1 (6 bases). Per germline, CDR1 MNHEY and CDR2 SMNVEV (reference sequence). Trimming removed 2 bases from V and 8 bases from J, with 18 bases in between. The CDR3 extends over 16 amino acids. CDR3 bases: TGTGCCAGCAGTTTACTTTTGGGGGCTGGAGAGGAAAAACTGTTTTTT. Translating gives CASSLLLGAGEEKLFF.

This clone has only one observation. The germline gene is not matched at one end of the junction; a read error may be the cause. The J gene is TRBJ2-2, the V gene TRBV12-5; D might be TRBD1 (6 bases). CDR1 is LGHNT, CDR2 FRNRAP, per germline. This CDR3 comprises 17 residues. CDR3: CASGFGRWGPNTGELFF. CDR3 bases: TGTGCCAGTGGTTTTGGCAGGTGGGGGCCGAACACCGGGGAGCTGTTTTTT.

The chain couples TRBV2 to TRBJ1-6; D is perhaps TRBD1 (6 bases). Germline V gives CDR1 SNHLY, CDR2 FYNNEI. V dropped 2 bases and J dropped 8 bases, with 13 bases sitting between them. The length of the CDR3 is 15 residues. The CDR3 DNA follows: TGTGCCAGCAGTGAAATTCTAGCAGGGGATTCACCCCTCCACTTT. It is translated as CASSEILAGDSPLHF.

The chain is built from TRBV28 and TRBJ2-7, with no clear D. This CDR3 spans 12 amino acids. Germline lookup yields CDR1 MDHEN and CDR2 SYDVKM. The V gene lost 7 bases and the J gene lost 6 bases, with 13 bases spanning the gap. CDR3 DNA: TGTGCCAGCACCTCCCCTAGGCGCGAGCAGTACTTC. Its translation is CASTSPRREQYF.

J is TRBJ2-7 and V is TRBV2; possibly TRBD1 for D (7 bases). CDR3 length equals 16 residues. Germline values: CDR1 SNHLY, CDR2 FYNNEI. Trimming removed 6 bases from V and 3 bases from J, with 21 bases in between. The CDR3 is CASSTRPAGGIYEQYF. In DNA, the CDR3 is TGTGCCAGCAGCACGCGGCCGGCAGGGGGGATCTACGAGCAGTACTTC.